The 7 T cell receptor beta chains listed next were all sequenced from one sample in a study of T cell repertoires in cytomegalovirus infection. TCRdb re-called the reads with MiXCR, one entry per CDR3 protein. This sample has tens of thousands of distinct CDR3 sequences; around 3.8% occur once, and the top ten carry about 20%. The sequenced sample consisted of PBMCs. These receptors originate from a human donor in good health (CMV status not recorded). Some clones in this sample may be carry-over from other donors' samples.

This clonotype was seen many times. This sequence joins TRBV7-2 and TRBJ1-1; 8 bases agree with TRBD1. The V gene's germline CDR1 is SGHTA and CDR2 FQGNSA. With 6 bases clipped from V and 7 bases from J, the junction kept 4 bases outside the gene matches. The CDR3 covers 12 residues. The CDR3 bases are TGTGCCAGCAGTCACGGACAGGGTGAAGCTTTCTTT. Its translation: CASSHGQGEAFF.

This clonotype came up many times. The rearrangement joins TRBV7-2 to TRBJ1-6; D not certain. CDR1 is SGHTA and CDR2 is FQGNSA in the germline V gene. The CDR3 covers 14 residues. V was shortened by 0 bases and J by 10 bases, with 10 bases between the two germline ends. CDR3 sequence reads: CASSLAEGRSPLHF. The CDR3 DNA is TGTGCCAGCAGCTTAGCGGAAGGTAGATCACCCCTCCACTTT.

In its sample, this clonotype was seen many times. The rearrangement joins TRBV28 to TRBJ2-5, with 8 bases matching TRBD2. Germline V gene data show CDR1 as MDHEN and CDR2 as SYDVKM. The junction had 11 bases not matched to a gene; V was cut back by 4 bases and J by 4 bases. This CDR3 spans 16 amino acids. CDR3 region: CASSWGGGSGRETQYF. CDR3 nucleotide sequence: TGTGCCAGCAGTTGGGGCGGGGGGAGCGGGAGAGAGACCCAGTACTTC.

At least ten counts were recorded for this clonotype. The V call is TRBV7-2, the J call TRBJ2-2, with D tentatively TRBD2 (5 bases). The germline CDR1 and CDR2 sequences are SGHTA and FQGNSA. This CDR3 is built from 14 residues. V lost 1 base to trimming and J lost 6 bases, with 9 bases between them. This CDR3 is CASSLGGSAGELFF. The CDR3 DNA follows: TGTGCCAGCAGCTTAGGTGGTAGCGCCGGGGAGCTGTTTTTT.

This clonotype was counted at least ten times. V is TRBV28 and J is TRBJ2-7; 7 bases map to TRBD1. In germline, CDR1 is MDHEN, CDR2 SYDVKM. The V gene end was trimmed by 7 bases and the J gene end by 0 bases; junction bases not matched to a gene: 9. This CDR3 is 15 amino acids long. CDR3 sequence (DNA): TGTGCCAGCACCCGGGACAGCCTTAGCTCCTACGAGCAGTACTTC. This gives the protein CASTRDSLSSYEQYF.

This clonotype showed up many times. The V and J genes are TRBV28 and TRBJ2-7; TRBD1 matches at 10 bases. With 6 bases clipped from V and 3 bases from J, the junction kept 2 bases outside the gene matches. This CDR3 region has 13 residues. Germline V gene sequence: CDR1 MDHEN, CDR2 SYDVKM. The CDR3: CASRWTGGYEQYF. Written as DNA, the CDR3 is TGTGCCAGCAGGTGGACAGGGGGCTACGAGCAGTACTTC.

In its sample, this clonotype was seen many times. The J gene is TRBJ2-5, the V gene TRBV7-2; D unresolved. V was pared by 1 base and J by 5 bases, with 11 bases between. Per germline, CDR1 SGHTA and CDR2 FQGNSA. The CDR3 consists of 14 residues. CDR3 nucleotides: TGTGCCAGCAGCTTAGATTGGGGAATGGAGACCCAGTACTTC. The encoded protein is CASSLDWGMETQYF.